Listed below are T cell receptor beta chains from one sample, sequenced in a study of blood T cell repertoires in COVID-19. Sequenced by immunoSEQ multiplex PCR; TCRdb stores in-frame clones only, minus some. Found here are 200,000 or so clones, about nine tenths of them singletons; the top ten hold roughly 2.5%. Sequences were obtained from peripheral blood. The receptors stem from a woman aged 60-70 years with acute or convalescent COVID-19. The CDR3 runs from the conserved cysteine through the conserved F or W. Each record gives: clone size, J gene, V gene, CDR3 length, D gene, CDR3 DNA, CDR3 protein. A D gene is named only where the DNA matches it firmly. Size values are once, few and many counts, or a class for expanded clones, and some rows have none.

>-|TRBJ2-3|TRBV19|15|-
TGTGCCAGTAGTATACTCGGCGGGAGCACAGATACGCAGTATTTT
CASSILGGSTDTQYF
>few|TRBJ1-3|TRBV5-1|14|TRBD1
TGCGCCAGCAGCTTGGGGACAGGGGGAAACACCATATATTTT
CASSLGTGGNTIYF
>-|TRBJ1-2|TRBV2|15|-
TGTGCCAGCATTGAGGACAGTCAGTTTAACTATGGCTACACCTTC
CASIEDSQFNYGYTF
>-|TRBJ2-5|TRBV3-1/TRBV3-2|13|TRBD2
TGTGCCAGCCGGGAGGCGGGGAGAGAGACCCAGTACTTC
CASREAGRETQYF
>-|TRBJ2-1|TRBV11-2|15|TRBD1
TGTGCCAGCAGCCCCCATCCGGGACAGAACAATGAGCAGTTCTTC
CASSPHPGQNNEQFF
>few|TRBJ2-7|TRBV27|15|TRBD2
TGTGCCAGCAGTTTATCGCGGGGGGTGGCCTACGAGCAGTACTTC
CASSLSRGVAYEQYF
>-|TRBJ1-4|TRBV28|13|-
TGTGCCAGCAGTTTTGGGGGGAATGAAAAACTGTTTTTT
CASSFGGNEKLFF
>-|TRBJ2-1|TRBV7-6|18|TRBD2
TGTGCCAGCAGCTTAAAAACTCGGGGACTAGTCGCGGGCAATGAGCAGTTCTTC
CASSLKTRGLVAGNEQFF
>-|TRBJ2-7|TRBV28|15|TRBD1
TGTGCCAGCAGTTCTCCGGGACAGGGTCCCTACGAGCAGTACTTC
CASSSPGQGPYEQYF
>-|TRBJ1-2|TRBV6-5|13|TRBD1
TGTGCCAGCATCCCGACAGGGGGCCTTGGCTACACCTTC
CASIPTGGLGYTF
>-|TRBJ2-6|TRBV7-2|17|-
TGTGCCAGCAGCGTAGAAGAGGGACTTCTTGGGGCCAACGTCCTGACTTTC
CASSVEEGLLGANVLTF
>-|TRBJ2-2|TRBV18|15|-
TGTGCCAGCTCCTGGGACTCCCGCGGCACCGGGGAGCTGTTTTTT
CASSWDSRGTGELFF
>-|TRBJ2-7|TRBV18|17|TRBD2
TGTGCCAGCTCACAAGGGACTAGCGGGAGTCTTGCGGACGAGCAGTACTTC
CASSQGTSGSLADEQYF
>-|TRBJ1-2|TRBV27|13|-
TGTGCCAGCAGTCCAGACAGGTTCGCGGGCTACACCTTC
CASSPDRFAGYTF
>-|TRBJ1-4|TRBV5-1|15|-
TGCGCCAGCAGCTTGGGGTCAGTTACTAATGAAAAACTGTTTTTT
CASSLGSVTNEKLFF
>-|TRBJ1-2|TRBV6-5|14|TRBD1
TGTGCCAGCAGCCTGACAGGGGGCCCCTATGGCTACACCTTC
CASSLTGGPYGYTF
>-|TRBJ1-1|TRBV11-2|15|TRBD1
TGTGCCAGTCGGGGACAGGCGAATGGGAACACTGAAGCTTTCTTT
CASRGQANGNTEAFF
>few|TRBJ2-1|TRBV6-2/TRBV6-3|18|-
TGTGCCAGCAGTTACTCGATACACAGGGGGGGATCCTACAATGAGCAGTTCTTC
CASSYSIHRGGSYNEQFF
>-|TRBJ2-5|TRBV20-1|11|-
TGCAGTGGACAGCACCAAGAGACCCAGTACTTC
CSGQHQETQYF
>once|TRBJ2-7|TRBV28|15|TRBD2
TGTGCCAGCAGTTCCCCAGCGGGAGTGGCCTACGAGCAGTACTTC
CASSSPAGVAYEQYF
>-|TRBJ1-3|TRBV7-9|14|-
TGTGCCTCGAGTACGGGAAGCTCTGGAAACACCATATATTTT
CASSTGSSGNTIYF
>-|TRBJ1-2|TRBV5-6|15|-
TGTGCCAGCACCCGGTTTCACCCCCGATCCCATGGCTACACCTTC
CASTRFHPRSHGYTF
>-|TRBJ1-3|TRBV18|13|-
TGTGCCAGCTCTAAAGGGGCGGGAAACACCATATATTTT
CASSKGAGNTIYF